A single sample gave rise to the 30 T cell receptor beta chains below, sequenced in a study of control samples from healthy donors and cancer patients. The table came from immunoSEQ multiplex PCR; TCRdb's copy has only in-frame clones and leaves some out. The sample records 65,000 to 75,000 clones, over 75% being singletons. Sequenced: blood. These receptors were taken from a woman aged 45-59 years in good health.

The chain links TRBV6-1 to TRBJ1-4, with D unresolved. Between the trimmed V and J ends, which lost 3 bases and 2 bases, there was a span of 7 bases. The CDR3 runs 14 residues. Germline V CDR1 and CDR2: MNHNS, SASEGT. CDR3: CASSDGRTNEKLFF. CDR3 coding DNA: TGTGCCAGCAGTGACGGGAGGACTAATGAAAAACTGTTTTTT.

The chain combines TRBV10-3 with TRBJ1-1, with D hard to call. This CDR3 contains 13 residues. The V gene lost 9 bases and the J gene lost 1 base, with 12 bases spanning the gap. Per germline, CDR1 ENHRY and CDR2 SYGVKD. For the CDR3, the DNA is TGTGCCATTAGAACTCCCGGGAACACTGAAGCTTTCTTT. It specifies CAIRTPGNTEAFF.

CDR3 in DNA: TGTGCCAGCAGCCTACTGGACGAGCAGTTCTTC. Translating gives CASSLLDEQFF. The chain carries TRBV25-1 and TRBJ2-1; D unresolved. The length of the CDR3 is 11 residues. The germline V and J ends were trimmed by 6 bases and 10 bases, with 10 bases remaining between them. Germline V CDR1 and CDR2: MGHDK, SYGVNS.

CDR3 region: CASSQDSSLWQGAGGELFF. The CDR3, as DNA: TGTGCCAGCAGCCAAGACTCCTCCCTTTGGCAGGGGGCAGGCGGGGAGCTGTTTTTT. The chain combines TRBV14 with TRBJ2-2, with 8 bases fitting TRBD1. CDR1 is SGHDN and CDR2 is FVKESK in the germline V gene. The ends lost 0 bases at V and 7 bases at J; junction bases unmatched: 16. The CDR3 is 19 amino acids.

The chain joins TRBV10-3 to TRBJ1-2; no clear D. The V and J ends lost 10 bases and 8 bases respectively, with 14 bases between them. There are 11 residues in the CDR3. Germline assignment: CDR1 ENHRY and CDR2 SYGVKD. The CDR3 reads CATKRPGGYTF. CDR3 in DNA: TGTGCCACTAAGCGACCTGGGGGCTACACCTTC.

This chain joins TRBV5-1 and TRBJ1-5, with D perhaps TRBD1 (5 bases). The germline V and J ends were trimmed by 4 bases and 5 bases, with 13 bases remaining between them. CDR3 length: 14 amino acids. Germline assignment: CDR1 SGHRS and CDR2 YFSETQ. The CDR3 nucleotides are TGCGCCAGCAGCCGGGGAGGGACCGATCAGCCCCAGCATTTT. It yields the protein CASSRGGTDQPQHF.

The V gene is TRBV7-9, the J gene TRBJ1-1; 9 bases match TRBD1. The CDR3 length is 15 residues. Germline V lookup: CDR1 SEHNR, CDR2 FQNEAQ (reference sequence). The V and J ends lost 5 bases and 4 bases, in that order; junction bases with no gene match: 8. The CDR3 here is CASSPDRGRGTEAFF. The DNA of the CDR3 is TGTGCCAGCAGCCCGGACAGGGGTCGGGGCACTGAAGCTTTCTTT.

V is TRBV5-4 and J is TRBJ1-1; TRBD1 matches at 8 bases. Germline CDR1 is SGHNT and CDR2 is YYREEE (reference sequence). The CDR3 is 15 residues long. V dropped 2 bases and J dropped 1; count of bases not matched to a gene: 4. This CDR3 is CASSFTGTGNTEAFF. CDR3 DNA sequence: TGTGCCAGCAGCTTCACGGGGACAGGGAACACTGAAGCTTTCTTT.

V and J are TRBV5-5 and TRBJ2-5, with no clear D. This CDR3 is 15 amino acids long. V lost 2 bases, J lost 6 bases, and 17 bases lay in between. Germline V gives CDR1 SGHKS, CDR2 YYEKEE (reference sequence). CDR3 DNA sequence: TGTGCCAGCAGCTTTACTACAACCCTTGAACAGACCCAGTACTTC. It yields the protein CASSFTTTLEQTQYF. Together with reference TRBV5-5 and TRBJ2-5, the CDR3 gives the full variable domain: DAGVTQSPTHLIKTRGQQVTLRCSPISGHKSVSWYQQVLGQGPQFIFQYYEKEERGRGNFPDRFSARQFPNYSSELNVNALLLGDSALYLCASSFTTTLEQTQYFGPGTRLLVL.

V gene TRBV7-9 combines with J gene TRBJ1-2; D ambiguous. The V end lost 3 bases, the J end lost 1 base, and 9 bases lay between the germline ends. CDR1 is SEHNR, CDR2 FQNEAQ, per germline (reference sequence). The CDR3 runs to 14 residues. The CDR3 here is CASSFSGVNYGYTF. The CDR3 nucleotides read TGTGCCAGCAGCTTCAGCGGGGTTAACTATGGCTACACCTTC.

The J gene is TRBJ2-5, the V gene TRBV3-1 (or the pseudogene TRBV3-2); 8 bases agree with TRBD2. V trimming: 2 bases; J trimming: 5 bases; junction bases outside the gene matches: 4. CDR3 length: 14 residues. CDR1 and CDR2 from the germline V gene are LGHDT and YNNKEL (reference sequence). CDR3 coding DNA: TGTGCCAGCAGCCAAAAAACTAGCGGTGAGACCCAGTACTTC. This codes for CASSQKTSGETQYF.

The V gene is TRBV6-5, the J gene TRBJ2-1; possible D gene TRBD1, 7 bases. The CDR3 is 15 residues long. Germline V CDR1 and CDR2: MNHEY, SVGAGI. V lost 2 bases and J 3 bases, leaving 11 bases between the germline ends. The CDR3 DNA sequence: TGTGCCAGCAGTTACGCCAGGGGGGACTACAATGAGCAGTTCTTC. It yields the protein CASSYARGDYNEQFF.

This rearrangement joins TRBV19 to TRBJ1-1, with D unclear. V was trimmed by 1 base and J by 7 bases, leaving 22 bases between them. Per the germline V gene, CDR1 is LNHDA and CDR2 is SQIVND (reference sequence). The CDR3 covers 17 residues. The CDR3 reads CASSIGFGSRLRGEAFF. DNA of the CDR3: TGTGCCAGTAGTATAGGTTTCGGTTCACGCCTGAGAGGTGAAGCTTTCTTT.

The chain recombines TRBV5-1 with TRBJ2-5; TRBD1 might be the D (5 bases). CDR1 is SGHRS and CDR2 is YFSETQ in the germline V gene. The V end lost 4 bases, the J end lost 1 base, and 14 bases lay between the germline ends. This CDR3 comprises 15 residues. The CDR3, as DNA: TGCGCCAGCAGCCATCGCGCAGGGATCCAAGAGACCCAGTACTTC. As protein: CASSHRAGIQETQYF.

The chain recombines TRBV28 with TRBJ2-1; TRBD2 matches 11 bases. CDR3 size: 15 residues. V trimming: 6 bases; J trimming: 5 bases; junction bases outside the gene matches: 6. Germline lookup yields CDR1 MDHEN and CDR2 SYDVKM. The CDR3 region is CASRIGTSGNNEQFF. The CDR3 nucleotides read TGTGCCAGCAGAATCGGGACTAGCGGTAACAATGAGCAGTTCTTC. Variable domain in full (rest from reference TRBV28 and TRBJ2-1): DVKVTQSSRYLVKRTGEKVFLECVQDMDHENMFWYRQDPGLGLRLIYFSYDVKMKEKGDIPEGYSVSREKKERFSLILESASTNQTSMYLCASRIGTSGNNEQFFGPGTRLTVL.

The J gene is TRBJ1-1, the V gene TRBV5-5, with D maybe TRBD1 (6 bases). Looked up from germline, CDR1 is SGHKS and CDR2 is YYEKEE (reference sequence). Trimming took off 0 bases at V and 0 bases at J, with 12 bases between the two ends. The CDR3 is 16 residues long. DNA of the CDR3: TGTGCCAGCAGCTTGGAATGGGGGCGAATGAACACTGAAGCTTTCTTT. Its protein product is CASSLEWGRMNTEAFF.

This clone turned up a few times. J is TRBJ1-6 and V is TRBV25-1, with no clear D. The length of the CDR3 is 13 residues. CDR1 is MGHDK, CDR2 SYGVNS, per germline. V was trimmed by 3 bases and J by 5 bases, leaving 5 bases between them. For the CDR3, the DNA is TGTGCCAGCAGTGATGTTCATAATTCACCCCTCCACTTT. This codes for CASSDVHNSPLHF.

V usage is TRBV2 and J usage is TRBJ2-7; D is uncertain. The CDR3 totals 13 residues. Germline V gives CDR1 SNHLY, CDR2 FYNNEI. With 3 bases removed from V and 2 bases from J, the gap between germline ends came to 8 bases. CDR3 region: CASSDSGTYEQYF. In DNA, the CDR3 is TGTGCCAGCAGTGATTCGGGCACCTACGAGCAGTACTTC. The full variable domain, its missing parts supplied by reference TRBV2 and TRBJ2-7, is EPEVTQTPSHQVTQMGQEVILRCVPISNHLYFYWYRQILGQKVEFLVSFYNNEISEKSEIFDDQFSVERPDGSNFTLKIRSTKLEDSAMYFCASSDSGTYEQYFGPGTRLTVT.

This sequence joins TRBV3-1 (or the pseudogene TRBV3-2) and TRBJ1-2, with D maybe TRBD1 (5 bases). CDR3 size: 15 residues. Germline values: CDR1 LGHDT, CDR2 YNNKEL (reference sequence). Trimming cost V 1 base and J 3 bases, with 12 bases left between them. Here the CDR3 reads CASSQAGGGYYGYTF. The CDR3 region has the DNA TGTGCCAGCAGCCAAGCCGGTGGGGGTTACTATGGCTACACCTTC.

V and J are TRBV18 and TRBJ1-1, with D uncertain. The CDR3 is 16 residues long. V was cut by 5 bases and J by 5 bases, with 21 bases left in between. Germline CDR1 and CDR2: KGHSH and LQKENI. Here the CDR3 reads CASSSVTFAPGTEAFF. The DNA of the CDR3 is TGTGCCAGCTCATCAGTGACATTTGCCCCTGGGACTGAAGCTTTCTTT.

The V and J genes are TRBV10-3 and TRBJ1-3; perhaps TRBD1 as D (6 bases). V lost 6 bases and J lost 0, with 15 bases in between. This CDR3 is built from 16 residues. Germline V CDR1 and CDR2: ENHRY, SYGVKD. The DNA for the CDR3 is TGTGCCATCAGCCCACAGGGACCCAACTCTGGAAACACCATATATTTT. This gives the protein CAISPQGPNSGNTIYF.

The J gene is TRBJ2-1, the V gene TRBV5-8, with D perhaps TRBD1 or TRBD2 (5 bases each). The CDR3 contains 18 residues. Germline CDR1 reads SGHTS; CDR2 reads YDEGEE. V lost 2 bases, J lost 0 bases, and 18 bases lay in between. CDR3 nucleotides: TGTGCCAGCAGCTTTAGAGTGAGGGACGGCAGCTCCTACAATGAGCAGTTCTTC. It encodes CASSFRVRDGSSYNEQFF. Combining the CDR3 with reference TRBV5-8 and TRBJ2-1 gives the whole variable domain EAGVTQSPTHLIKTRGQQATLRCSPISGHTSVYWYQQALGLGLQFLLWYDEGEERNRGNFPPRFSGRQFPNYSSELNVNALELEDSALYLCASSFRVRDGSSYNEQFFGPGTRLTVL.

This sequence joins TRBV28 and TRBJ1-5; D is perhaps TRBD1 (6 bases). V dropped 4 bases and J dropped 10 bases, with 20 bases sitting between them. Germline values: CDR1 MDHEN, CDR2 SYDVKM. The length of the CDR3 is 15 residues. The CDR3 coding sequence is TGTGCCAGCAGTTCGCGGGGGACAATCTCGCAACCCCAGCATTTT. This codes for CASSSRGTISQPQHF.

The chain combines TRBV15 with TRBJ2-2, with 8 positions matching TRBD1. CDR1 and CDR2 (germline): LNHNV, YYDKDF (reference sequence). V lost 1 base to trimming and J lost 5 bases; unmatched junction nucleotides: 0. The CDR3 is made up of 14 amino acids. The CDR3 bases are TGTGCCACCAGCAGAGGGGACAGGACCGGGGAGCTGTTTTTT. Protein sequence: CATSRGDRTGELFF.

The V gene is TRBV5-4, the J gene TRBJ2-1; maybe TRBD2 (6 bases). The CDR3 spans 14 residues. Germline CDR1 is SGHNT and CDR2 is YYREEE (reference sequence). Trimming removed 2 bases from V and 2 bases from J, with 8 bases in between. CDR3 region: CASSFTGAYNEQFF. The DNA for the CDR3 is TGTGCCAGCAGCTTTACGGGGGCCTACAATGAGCAGTTCTTC.

The V gene is TRBV6-1, the J gene TRBJ2-3; tentatively, D is TRBD2 (5 bases). This CDR3 region has 17 residues. The germline V and J ends were trimmed by 0 bases and 0 bases, with 13 bases remaining between them. Germline-derived CDR1 and CDR2 are MNHNS and SASEGT. CDR3 sequence reads: CASSEAQGGGSTDTQYF. The CDR3 bases are TGTGCCAGCAGTGAAGCTCAAGGAGGCGGGAGCACAGATACGCAGTATTTT.

The chain recombines TRBV15 with TRBJ1-6; TRBD1 matches 10 bases. Trimming took 1 base from V and 14 from J; bases not matched to a gene: 14. This CDR3 has 17 amino acids. Germline CDR1 LNHNV, CDR2 YYDKDF (reference sequence). The CDR3 nucleotides read TGTGCCACCAGCAGAGTTCCTACCGGGACAGGGGTTTTCACCCTCCACTTT. Amino acid sequence: CATSRVPTGTGVFTLHF.

This rearrangement joins TRBV3-1 (or the pseudogene TRBV3-2) to TRBJ1-2, with D possibly TRBD1 on 6 matching bases. Trimming stripped 1 base from V and 8 bases from J, with 14 bases between. The CDR3 consists of 14 residues. Germline lookup yields CDR1 LGHDT and CDR2 YNNKEL (reference sequence). This chain's CDR3 is CASSQGGAPRGYTF. The CDR3 DNA follows: TGTGCCAGCAGCCAAGGGGGGGCCCCGAGGGGCTACACCTTC.

This chain connects TRBV27 to TRBJ2-1; no reliable D call. Between the trimmed V and J ends, which lost 2 bases and 4 bases, there was a span of 15 bases. CDR1 is MNHEY, CDR2 SMNVEV, per germline (reference sequence). The CDR3 runs to 16 residues. CDR3 region: CASSLRIRVGYNEQFF. As DNA, the CDR3 is TGTGCCAGCAGTTTACGGATCCGAGTGGGTTACAATGAGCAGTTCTTC.

The V call is TRBV6-1, the J call TRBJ2-7; 12 nucleotides align to TRBD2. Per germline, CDR1 MNHNS and CDR2 SASEGT. Germline trimming cut 3 bases from V and 2 bases from J; bases unmatched to any gene: 5. CDR3 length: 16 amino acids. This CDR3 is CASSDFWTSGTYEQYF. The CDR3 bases are TGTGCCAGCAGTGATTTTTGGACTAGCGGGACCTACGAGCAGTACTTC.